This T cell receptor beta chain was documented in a study of beta chain features in type 1 diabetes (dated by TCRdb to 2017 to 2018). Background for the entire study: No differences in mean age, gender distribution, total cell number or subset yield were found between patients and healthy donors. A total of 107,917,701 sorted cells were examined across all samples, and a strong correlation was observed between cell number per subset and RNA yield. The study compared TCRB repertoires of sorted circulating CD4+ T cell subsets between recently diagnosed type 1 diabetes patients and matched healthy donors. Naive and central memory subsets were obtained from all 30 or so donors, but regulatory and stem cell-like memory subsets were isolated from only 8 patients and roughly eight healthy donors. The paper as a whole reports these results and caveats: Patients with type 1 diabetes made fewer insertions and deleted more nucleotides at VDJ recombination sites, implying thymic rearrangement abnormalities. PCR might favor shorter templates, but patient and control samples were amplified and corrected together, so any skew would affect both groups equally. Because small numbers of individuals were included in the HLA sub-analyses, any influence of HLA type on TCRB rearrangement was left unresolved. Because cDNA was sequenced instead of genomic DNA, highly expressing activated cells could be over-represented, though the groups showed no difference in activation or CD3 levels. A moderate but significant shortening of TCRB CDR3 length was observed in type 1 diabetes patients in all four CD4+ subsets. Naive, central memory and regulatory TCRB repertoires appeared more similar among patients than among healthy donors.

On this clone itself: Its target antigen remains unknown. The sample holds no much larger clone one base away, and base qualities are not on file.

A single peripheral blood draw of roughly 0.11 L on average was collected from each donor into heparinised tubes. A BD FACSAria II was used to sort naive, central memory, regulatory and stem cell-like memory CD4+ T cells with a panel that included CD45RO, CCR7, CD25, CD127, CD95 and CD27. All sorted populations exceeded 95% purity. PBMCs were separated immediately by Lymphoprep density gradient centrifugation and were stained directly, without being cultured. Samples were stained and sorted in pairs, with one healthy donor and one patient per experiment, so that batch effects were minimized. The High Capacity cDNA Reverse Transcription Kit was used to reverse transcribe all of the isolated RNA, meaning that expressed TCRB transcripts were what got sequenced. Deep immunoSEQ sequencing was performed on naive, central memory and regulatory T cell samples, with an average of about 4 million total reads per sample. Sorted cells were lysed in RLT buffer and RNA was extracted with DNase-treated RNeasy Micro or Mini kits, depending on cell number. Each cell subset was processed on its own to prevent cross-contamination, while patient and healthy donor samples were processed together. The immunoSEQ multiplex PCR was used to amplify TCRB sequences from cDNA, generating 87-bp fragments that spanned the CDR3 region. Sequencing of the amplicons was done on the Illumina HiSeq platform. On the study's bioinformatics: PCR bias was corrected computationally using synthetic template baselines, and reads within Hamming distance 2 were collapsed, with unmergeable singletons discarded. Reads were aligned against IMGT so that V, D and J genes, CDR3 length and insertions or deletions at six rearrangement sites could be assigned. Within each subset, clonotype counts were normalized to sorted cell number, after which true diversity and Gini coefficients were computed with the tcR R package. The overlap coefficient, calculated on TCRB nucleotide sequences, was used to measure repertoire sharing. Out-of-frame TCRB sequences from naive cells were analyzed as a proxy for the pre-selection repertoire. Here the immuneACCESS table is served through TCRdb, limited to in-frame sequences with V and J called. Missing clones are a known gap in these copies; in checked studies unresolved V genes cover under half, and the rest lacks a known reason. The V and J calls and clone size were taken over from that table, and D and trimming were inferred from the DNA. In all, the sample holds roughly 730,000 clones, and around 15% of those were seen once. The top ten constitute 0.022% of the sample.

The trim is 4 bases for V and 4 bases for J, with a gap of 13 bases between the germline ends. Its CDR3 holds 13 amino acids, cysteine through phenylalanine. Just CDR3 DNA is preserved here, 39 bases in frame from base 1. CDR1 and CDR2 are read off the germline V gene (reference sequence) as GTSNPN and SVGIG. The sample taken for sequencing was naive CD4+ T cells from blood. The sample's cell subset or site label, decoded: true naive CD4+ T cells. The clonotype originates from a man in his late teens or twenties with type 1 diabetes. This chain is built from TRBV30 and TRBJ1-1, with the D gene too uncertain to name. The nucleotide sequence reads as follows: TGTGCCTGGACCCCGTGGGAGGTCACTGAAGCTTTCTTT. This codes for CAWTPWEVTEAFF. Beyond the CDR3, the reference TRBV30 and TRBJ1-1 genes provide the residues; the full variable domain reads: SQTIHQWPATLVQPVGSPLSLECTVEGTSNPNLYWYRQAAGRGLQLLFYSVGIGQISSEVPQNLSASRPQDRQFILSSKKLLLSDSGFYLCAWTPWEVTEAFFGQGTRLTVV.